The present TCR beta chain was sequenced within a study of cytomegalovirus exposure and HLA in healthy donors. Findings and caveats of the study: The study recorded over 150 TCR beta chains that were cytomegalovirus-associated. For cytomegalovirus status, the classifier reportedly gave diagnoses with high specificity and sensitivity.

This clone is large (0.1 to 1%) in the sample. Its antigen is as yet unknown. Measured with immunoSEQ multiplex PCR; TCRdb has only the in-frame clones, and not every one. The sample has 110,000 or so clones; roughly 88% are singletons. The CDR3 is 15 residues long. Germline CDR1 PRHDT, CDR2 FYEKMQ (reference sequence). With 5 bases removed from V and 2 bases from J, the gap between germline ends came to 15 bases. This chain joins TRBV13 and TRBJ1-1; a weak D match, TRBD1 (5 bases). Sequences were obtained from PBMCs. This TCR derives from a man younger than 35 in good health and CMV-seronegative. In DNA form, the CDR3 reads TGTGCCAGCAGCCTTCGACAGAGCACAAACACTGAAGCTTTCTTT. It specifies CASSLRQSTNTEAFF.